Sequencing of this T cell receptor beta chain was carried out in a study of metastatic and nonmetastatic thyroid tumors. Study summary: For malignant and benign thyroid patients, tumor or nodule tissue and blood were the sources whose repertoires were compared.

In the original workflow: The study's classifier, a distant-metastasis tool for papillary thyroid cancer, was built using CDR3 differences across clinicopathological groups. Using MiXCR, TCRdb re-called clones from the PCR reads. TCRdb, not the original authors, processed these V and J calls. The sample shows 25,000 to 35,000 clones, more than 10% of them seen only once. Whole-study results and caveats: Within blood and tumor, benign nodules reportedly had significantly lower TCR beta diversity than malignant thyroid tumors did.

This clone showed up just a few times. Its cognate antigen is unknown. The CDR3 totals 15 residues. Per germline, CDR1 MNHEY and CDR2 SVGEGT. Trimming removed 7 bases from V and 0 bases from J, with 16 bases in between. Thyroid surgery was performed in patients who had received no treatment beforehand. This chain uses TRBV6-2 or TRBV6-3 with TRBJ2-7; D is possibly TRBD1 (5 bases). Sequencing used blood. The source of this sequence is a female donor with papillary thyroid cancer or a benign thyroid nodule (not recorded which). Some clones in this sample may be carry-over from other donors' samples. The chain's CDR3 is CASTYLGPNSYEQYF. The CDR3, as DNA: TGTGCCAGCACCTACCTGGGGCCGAACTCCTACGAGCAGTACTTC.